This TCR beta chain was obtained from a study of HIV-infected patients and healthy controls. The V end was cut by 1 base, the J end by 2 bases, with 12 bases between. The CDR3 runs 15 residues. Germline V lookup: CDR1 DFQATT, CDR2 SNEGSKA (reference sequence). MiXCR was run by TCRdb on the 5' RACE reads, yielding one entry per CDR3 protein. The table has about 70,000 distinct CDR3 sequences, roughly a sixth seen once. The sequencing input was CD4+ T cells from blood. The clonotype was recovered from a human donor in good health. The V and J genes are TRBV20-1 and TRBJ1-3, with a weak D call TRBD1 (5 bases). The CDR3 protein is CSARGRLGAGNTIYF. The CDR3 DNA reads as TGCAGTGCTAGAGGCCGTTTGGGGGCTGGAAACACCATATATTTT.